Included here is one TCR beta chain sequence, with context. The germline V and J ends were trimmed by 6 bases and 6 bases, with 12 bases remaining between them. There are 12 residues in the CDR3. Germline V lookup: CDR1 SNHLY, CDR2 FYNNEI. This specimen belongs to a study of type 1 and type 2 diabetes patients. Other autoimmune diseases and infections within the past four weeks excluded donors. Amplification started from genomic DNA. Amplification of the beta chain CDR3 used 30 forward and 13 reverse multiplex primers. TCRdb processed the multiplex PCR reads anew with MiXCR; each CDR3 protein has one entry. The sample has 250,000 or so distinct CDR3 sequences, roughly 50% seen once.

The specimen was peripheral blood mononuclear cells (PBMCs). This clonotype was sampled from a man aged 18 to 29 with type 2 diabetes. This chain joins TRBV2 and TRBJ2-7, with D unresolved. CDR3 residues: CASRLTAGEQYF. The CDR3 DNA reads TGTGCCAGCAGGTTGACCGCAGGCGAGCAGTACTTC.